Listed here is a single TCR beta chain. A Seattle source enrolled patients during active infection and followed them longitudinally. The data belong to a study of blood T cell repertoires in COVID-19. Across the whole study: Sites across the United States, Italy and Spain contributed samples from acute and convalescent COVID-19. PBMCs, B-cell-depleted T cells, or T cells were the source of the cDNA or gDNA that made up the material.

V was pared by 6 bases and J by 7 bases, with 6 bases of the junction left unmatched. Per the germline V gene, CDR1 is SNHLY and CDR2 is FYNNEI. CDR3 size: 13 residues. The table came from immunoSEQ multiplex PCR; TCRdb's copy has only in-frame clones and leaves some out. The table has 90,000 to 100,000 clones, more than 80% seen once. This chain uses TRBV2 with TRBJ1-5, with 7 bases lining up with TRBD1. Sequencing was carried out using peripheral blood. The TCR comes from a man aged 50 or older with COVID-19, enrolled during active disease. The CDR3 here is CASRNRGEQPQHF. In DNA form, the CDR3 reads TGTGCCAGCAGAAACAGGGGAGAGCAGCCCCAGCATTTT.